A single sample gave rise to the 6 T cell receptor beta chains below, sequenced in a study of T-cell reconstitution after alpha-beta-depleted transplantation in children. Preparation of the TCRbeta library was carried out with unique molecular identifiers. TCRdb fed the PCR reads into MiXCR, producing one record per CDR3 protein. The sample records some 140,000 distinct CDR3 sequences, approximately 8.7% being singletons. The source was PBMCs, mostly from graft donor cells, collected 180 days after TCRalphabeta/CD19-depleted stem cell transplant. Receptors were obtained from a girl under three years old who had a stem cell transplant for combined immunodeficiency, so the T cells may come from the graft donor.

This clonotype turned up a few times. The rearrangement joins TRBV24-1 to TRBJ2-5; D is undetermined. The CDR3 runs to 12 residues. CDR1 is KGHDR, CDR2 SFDVKD, per germline. Between the trimmed V and J ends, which lost 5 bases and 7 bases, there was a span of 10 bases. CDR3 protein: CATSGPPGTQYF. The DNA for the CDR3 is TGTGCCACCAGTGGGCCCCCCGGGACCCAGTACTTC.

This clonotype occurred a few times. The chain is built from TRBV12-5 and TRBJ2-5; D possibly corresponds to TRBD1 (6 bases). The CDR3 is made up of 16 amino acids. Germline V gene data show CDR1 as LGHNT and CDR2 as FRNRAP. The V end lost 9 bases, the J end lost 3 bases, and 23 bases lay between the germline ends. As DNA, the CDR3 is TGTGCTAGCAGCCTTACCCCGATCCCAGGGGAAGAGACCCAGTACTTC. Translated: CASSLTPIPGEETQYF.

This clonotype was seen only a few times. The chain carries TRBV29-1 and TRBJ2-4; the D gene is possibly TRBD2 (5 bases). The CDR3 is 12 residues long. CDR1 SQVTM and CDR2 ANQGSEA come from the germline V gene. V lost 3 bases and J lost 9, with 12 bases in between. The CDR3 here is CSVDGRAGIQYF. CDR3 DNA sequence: TGCAGCGTTGACGGAAGGGCGGGCATTCAGTACTTC.

In this sample, this clonotype turned up a few times. This rearrangement joins TRBV10-3 to TRBJ2-5, with 9 bases aligning to TRBD1. Germline V gives CDR1 ENHRY, CDR2 SYGVKD. CDR3 length: 14 residues. The trim removed 2 bases at V and 5 bases at J, leaving 3 bases unmatched. The CDR3 sequence: CAISEPGQGETQYF. DNA of the CDR3: TGTGCCATCAGTGAGCCGGGACAGGGCGAGACCCAGTACTTC.

With respect to this clonotype: Being one base from a much bigger clone, this may be a read error. V usage is TRBV7-2 and J usage is TRBJ2-1, with TRBD2 as a possible D gene (6 bases). The CDR3 is made up of 15 amino acids. Germline V gene data show CDR1 as SGHTA and CDR2 as FQGNSA. Trimming took off 5 bases at V and 4 bases at J, with 15 bases between the two ends. In DNA form, the CDR3 reads TGTGCCAGCAGCCGCCCGGGACTTTTTTACAATGAGCAGTTCTTC. Translating it yields CASSRPGLFYNEQFF.

The sample holds many counts of this clonotype. The chain couples TRBV5-6 to TRBJ2-1; TRBD2 matches at 7 bases. Germline lookup yields CDR1 SGHDT and CDR2 YYEEEE. The CDR3 totals 15 residues. V was clipped by 4 bases and J by 5 bases; unmatched bases: 9. CDR3 sequence reads: CASSKVGGPHNEQFF. The CDR3 DNA sequence: TGTGCCAGCAGCAAAGTGGGAGGGCCCCACAATGAGCAGTTCTTC.